Presented here are 24 T cell receptor beta chains from one specimen sequenced in a study of blood T cell repertoires in COVID-19. Assay used: immunoSEQ multiplex PCR; TCRdb lists only in-frame clones, some missing. In the table there are fewer than 400,000 clones, around nine tenths of which are singletons. Sequenced sample: PBMCs or T cells enriched from blood (not recorded which). These receptors came from a man aged 25-45 years who had recovered from COVID-19.

The DNA for the CDR3 is TGTGCCAGCAGCCAAGGTGGGAGGGGTCAAGAGACCCAGTACTTC. Translation: CASSQGGRGQETQYF. This chain joins TRBV4-2 and TRBJ2-5; 7 positions agree with TRBD2. V was pared by 1 base and J by 2 bases, with 4 bases of the junction left unmatched. This CDR3 region has 15 residues. Germline V gives CDR1 LGHNA, CDR2 YNFKEQ.

The chain carries TRBV28 and TRBJ1-2, with TRBD1 matching 9 bases. Germline loops: CDR1 MDHEN, CDR2 SYDVKM. With 6 bases clipped from V and 2 bases from J, the junction kept 13 bases outside the gene matches. CDR3 length: 17 residues. The CDR3 here is CASRTPGQGFGNYGYTF. The CDR3 nucleotides read TGTGCCAGCAGAACCCCGGGACAGGGTTTTGGAAACTATGGCTACACCTTC.

The chain is built from TRBV28 and TRBJ2-2, with D hard to call. The CDR3 spans 12 residues. V was cut by 5 bases and J by 7 bases, with 8 bases left in between. The V gene's germline CDR1 is MDHEN and CDR2 SYDVKM. CDR3 sequence reads: CASSGHFGELFF. CDR3 sequence (DNA): TGTGCCAGCAGTGGCCATTTCGGGGAGCTGTTTTTT.

The J gene is TRBJ2-7, the V gene TRBV18, with D uncertain. Germline CDR1 and CDR2: KGHSH and LQKENI. This CDR3 is 12 amino acids long. Trimming stripped 6 bases from V and 1 base from J, with 7 bases between. CDR3 bases: TGTGCCAGCTCCCCCCTATCCTACGAGCAGTACTTC. It encodes CASSPLSYEQYF.

V and J are TRBV9 and TRBJ1-3, with D perhaps TRBD1 (5 bases). Looked up from germline, CDR1 is SGDLS and CDR2 is YYNGEE. CDR3 size: 15 residues. With 3 bases removed from V and 3 bases from J, the gap between germline ends came to 13 bases. The CDR3 reads CASSARDSGGNTIYF. The DNA for the CDR3 is TGTGCCAGCAGCGCGCGGGACTCTGGTGGAAACACCATATATTTT.

CDR3 in amino acids: CASSRDRGNEQYF. The CDR3 DNA reads TGTGCCAGCAGTAGGGACAGGGGGAACGAGCAGTACTTC. The V gene is TRBV6-5, the J gene TRBJ2-7, with 11 bases that match TRBD1. The CDR3 length is 13 residues. The germline V gene encodes CDR1 MNHEY and CDR2 SVGAGI. The V and J ends lost 5 bases and 5 bases, in that order; junction bases with no gene match: 2.

In the case of this clone: The same CDR3 is also encoded by other DNA sequences in this sample. The J gene is TRBJ2-1, the V gene TRBV3-1 (or the pseudogene TRBV3-2); 9 bases agree with TRBD2. This CDR3 region has 15 residues. In germline, CDR1 is LGHDT, CDR2 YNNKEL (reference sequence). The J segment lost 4 bases and the V segment lost 3 bases, leaving 4 bases of the junction unmatched. CDR3 DNA sequence: TGTGCCAGCAGCCAGGGAGCGGGGGGTTACAATGAGCAGTTCTTC. Translated: CASSQGAGGYNEQFF.

The rearrangement joins TRBV28 to TRBJ1-2; 7 bases align to TRBD1. V lost 2 bases to trimming and J lost 8 bases; unmatched junction nucleotides: 14. Per germline, CDR1 MDHEN and CDR2 SYDVKM. The CDR3 covers 16 residues. This CDR3 reads CASSLPPGQAERGYTF. DNA of the CDR3: TGTGCCAGCAGTTTACCCCCCGGACAGGCGGAGAGAGGCTACACCTTC.

The chain employs TRBV18 and TRBJ2-1; TRBD1 matches 8 bases. Trimming at V came to 2 bases and at J to 12 bases, leaving 3 bases not matched to a gene. The V gene's germline CDR1 is KGHSH and CDR2 LQKENI. The length of the CDR3 is 12 residues. CDR3 sequence: CASSPKDRGQFF. CDR3 bases: TGTGCCAGCTCACCAAAAGACAGGGGGCAGTTCTTC.

The J gene is TRBJ2-7, the V gene TRBV11-3; 8 positions agree with TRBD1. The trim removed 3 bases at V and 12 bases at J, leaving 7 bases unmatched. CDR3 length: 12 amino acids. CDR1 and CDR2 (germline): SGHNT, YENEEA. CDR3 protein: CASSFGTGHPYF. The DNA for the CDR3 is TGTGCCAGCAGCTTTGGGACAGGTCACCCGTACTTC.

The chain uses TRBV4-2 and TRBJ2-1; perhaps TRBD2 as D (6 bases). The CDR3 is made up of 15 amino acids. Trimming removed 1 base from V and 2 bases from J, with 9 bases in between. The V gene's germline CDR1 is LGHNA and CDR2 YNFKEQ. The CDR3 DNA sequence: TGTGCCAGCAGCCAAGGCGGGGCTACCTACAATGAGCAGTTCTTC. It codes for CASSQGGATYNEQFF.

The chain links TRBV2 to TRBJ1-1; possibly TRBD1 for D (6 bases). Germline V CDR1 and CDR2: SNHLY, FYNNEI. The CDR3 extends over 12 amino acids. Trimming removed 11 bases from V and 4 bases from J, with 14 bases in between. CDR3 nucleotide sequence: TGTGCCTCCAAAACAGGGTCCACTGAAGCTTTCTTT. The encoded protein is CASKTGSTEAFF.

This sequence joins TRBV15 and TRBJ1-1, with a possible D match to TRBD1 (5 bases). The CDR3 contains 17 residues. Germline values: CDR1 LNHNV, CDR2 YYDKDF (reference sequence). Trimming shortened V by 3 bases and J by 6 bases, and 23 bases separated the two germline ends. CDR3 residues: CATSSPLLAGGLAEAFF. CDR3 sequence (DNA): TGTGCCACCAGCAGTCCTTTGTTAGCTGGGGGGTTGGCTGAAGCTTTCTTT. The entire variable domain, with the rest obtained from reference TRBV15 and TRBJ1-1, is as follows: DAMVIQNPRYQVTQFGKPVTLSCSQTLNHNVMYWYQQKSSQAPKLLFHYYDKDFNNEADTPDNFQSRRPNTSFCFLDIRSPGLGDTAMYLCATSSPLLAGGLAEAFFGQGTRLTVV.

Concerning this clone itself: In the same sample, other DNA sequences code for this CDR3. The gene calls are TRBV28 and TRBJ1-3; unclear D gene. Germline CDR1 reads MDHEN; CDR2 reads SYDVKM. Trimming removed 2 bases at V and 4 bases at J, with 3 bases between. The CDR3 has 12 amino acids. CDR3 amino acids: CASSLSGNTIYF. CDR3 DNA sequence: TGTGCCAGCAGTTTAAGCGGAAACACCATATATTTT.

This chain joins TRBV12-5 and TRBJ2-5, with 10 positions matching TRBD1. V was pared by 0 bases and J by 8 bases, with 6 bases of the junction left unmatched. This CDR3 comprises 15 residues. Germline V CDR1 and CDR2: LGHNT, FRNRAP. DNA for the CDR3: TGTGCTAGTGGTTTGGTAGTGGGACAGGGGACCACCCAGTACTTC. This translates into CASGLVVGQGTTQYF.

This clone was counted a single time. The rearrangement uses TRBV19 and TRBJ1-5; perhaps TRBD1 as D (5 bases). V was cut by 2 bases and J by 3 bases, with 11 bases left in between. CDR3 length: 15 amino acids. Germline CDR1 is LNHDA and CDR2 is SQIVND (reference sequence). As DNA, the CDR3 is TGTGCCAGTAGTATAACTGCGGGGGTCAATCAGCCCCAGCATTTT. Translation gives CASSITAGVNQPQHF.

CDR3 DNA sequence: TGTGCCAGCAGCCGCTCCGACTCAGGGGATGGCTACACCTTC. This gives the protein CASSRSDSGDGYTF. The V gene is TRBV7-3, the J gene TRBJ1-2, with TRBD1 as a possible D gene (6 bases). Trimming cost V 5 bases and J 6 bases, with 16 bases left between them. The germline V gene has CDR1 SGHTA and CDR2 FQGTGA. This CDR3 contains 14 residues.

The genes are TRBV5-1 and TRBJ1-3, with a weak D call TRBD1 (6 bases). This CDR3 region has 15 residues. From germline, CDR1 is SGHRS and CDR2 YFSETQ. V lost 0 bases, J lost 4 bases, and 11 bases lay in between. The CDR3 DNA is TGCGCCAGCAGCTTGGATTGGACAGCCGGAAACACCATATATTTT. Protein: CASSLDWTAGNTIYF. The whole variable domain, remainder taken from reference TRBV5-1 and TRBJ1-3, is KAGVTQTPRYLIKTRGQQVTLSCSPISGHRSVSWYQQTPGQGLQFLFEYFSETQRNKGNFPGRFSGRQFSNSRSEMNVSTLELGDSALYLCASSLDWTAGNTIYFGEGSWLTVV.

The chain carries TRBV7-9 and TRBJ1-6; a weak D match, TRBD1 (6 bases). CDR3 length: 13 residues. Per germline, CDR1 SEHNR and CDR2 FQNEAQ (reference sequence). Trimming left V 1 base short and J 10 bases short, with 8 bases between. CDR3 coding DNA: TGTGCCAGCAGCTTAGGGGGGCGGTCACCCCTCCACTTT. Translation gives CASSLGGRSPLHF. The entire variable domain, with the rest obtained from reference TRBV7-9 and TRBJ1-6, is as follows: DTGVSQNPRHKITKRGQNVTFRCDPISEHNRLYWYRQTLGQGPEFLTYFQNEAQLEKSRLLSDRFSAERPKGSFSTLEIQRTEQGDSAMYLCASSLGGRSPLHFGNGTRLTVT.

Only one count was recorded for this clone. J is TRBJ2-7 and V is TRBV5-4; 13 bases agree with TRBD2. The CDR3 has 17 residues. CDR1 and CDR2 from the germline V gene are SGHNT and YYREEE (reference sequence). V lost 0 bases and J lost 0; bases outside the gene matches: 3. The CDR3 DNA sequence: TGTGCCAGCAGCTTGGATGGGACTAGCGGGGACTCCTACGAGCAGTACTTC. Its translation is CASSLDGTSGDSYEQYF.

The CDR3 sequence is CASSPLRETYEQYF. The CDR3 region has the DNA TGTGCCAGCTCCCCGTTGAGGGAGACCTACGAGCAGTACTTC. The chain links TRBV18 to TRBJ2-7, with D maybe TRBD2 (5 bases). The V end lost 6 bases, the J end lost 2 bases, and 14 bases lay between the germline ends. Looked up from germline, CDR1 is KGHSH and CDR2 is LQKENI. This CDR3 contains 14 residues.

The chain carries TRBV2 and TRBJ2-2; TRBD2 might be the D (5 bases). CDR3 length: 16 residues. V was pared by 6 bases and J by 5 bases, with 19 bases between. The germline V gene encodes CDR1 SNHLY and CDR2 FYNNEI. The CDR3 sequence: CASRAASGSKTGELFF. The DNA of the CDR3 is TGTGCCAGCAGAGCGGCGTCTGGAAGCAAAACCGGGGAGCTGTTTTTT.

The chain couples TRBV27 to TRBJ2-7, with 8 bases that match TRBD1. The CDR3 loop spans 16 amino acids. The trim removed 4 bases at V and 2 bases at J, leaving 10 bases unmatched. Germline lookup yields CDR1 MNHEY and CDR2 SMNVEV (reference sequence). The CDR3 DNA is TGTGCCAGCAGTTCCCTGGGACAGGCGCACACCTACGAGCAGTACTTC. Translating it yields CASSSLGQAHTYEQYF.

This chain connects TRBV7-8 to TRBJ1-6; no definite D call. The CDR3 consists of 14 residues. Germline-derived CDR1 and CDR2 are SGHVS and FQNEAQ. Trimming stripped 2 bases from V and 7 bases from J, with 9 bases between. CDR3 bases: TGTGCCAGCAGCTTACAGGCGGGGAATTCACCCCTCCACTTT. Translation: CASSLQAGNSPLHF.